This is a list of T cell receptor beta chains from one sample in a study of OX40 agonist ivuxolimab in advanced cancers. The method was immunoSEQ multiplex PCR; TCRdb's version includes in-frame clones alone and lacks a portion of them. This table holds some 78,000 clones, more than 75% found once. The sample in question was CD4+ or CD8+ T cells sorted from blood, obtained in a trial of the OX40 agonist ivuxolimab. These receptors originate from an adult with an advanced solid tumor such as melanoma, head and neck, liver or kidney cancer. CDR3s include the opening cysteine and the closing phenylalanine or tryptophan. The D gene is left open where the match is weak. Some rows have no size entry. The others give once, few or many, or a class for an expanded clone.

J gene: TRBJ2-3; V gene: TRBV2; D gene: NA; clone size: NA; CDR3 DNA: TGTGCCAGCAGGAGGGCTGTAGATACGCAGTATTTT; CDR3 protein: CASRRAVDTQYF
J gene: TRBJ2-1; V gene: TRBV5-1; D gene: NA; clone size: NA; CDR3 DNA: TGCGCCAGCAGCGATCTAGTGGGGGGGCTTAATGAGCAGTTCTTC; CDR3 protein: CASSDLVGGLNEQFF
J gene: TRBJ1-1; V gene: TRBV5-1; D gene: TRBD1; clone size: NA; CDR3 DNA: TGCGCCAGCAGCTCACAGGGGAATGGGGTTGAAGCTTTCTTT; CDR3 protein: CASSSQGNGVEAFF
J gene: TRBJ1-1; V gene: TRBV19; D gene: NA; clone size: NA; CDR3 DNA: TGTGCCAGTAGTCACGACAGGTCGAACACTGAAGCTTTCTTT; CDR3 protein: CASSHDRSNTEAFF
J gene: TRBJ1-5; V gene: TRBV5-5; D gene: TRBD1; clone size: NA; CDR3 DNA: TGTGCCTCCCGACAGGGGACTCTAGGGCCCCAGCATTTT; CDR3 protein: CASRQGTLGPQHF
J gene: TRBJ2-1; V gene: TRBV7-6; D gene: NA; clone size: NA; CDR3 DNA: TGTGCCAGCAGCTTAGGACAGTACAATGAGCAGTTCTTC; CDR3 protein: CASSLGQYNEQFF
J gene: TRBJ2-1; V gene: TRBV29-1; D gene: NA; clone size: NA; CDR3 DNA: TGCAGCGTTGATCGGCCAGGTGGGGGCAATGAGCAGTTCTTC; CDR3 protein: CSVDRPGGGNEQFF
J gene: TRBJ2-5; V gene: TRBV2; D gene: NA; clone size: NA; CDR3 DNA: TGTGCCAGCACGAAACAGGGAGGAGAGACCCAGTACTTC; CDR3 protein: CASTKQGGETQYF
J gene: TRBJ1-4; V gene: TRBV5-1; D gene: NA; clone size: NA; CDR3 DNA: TGCGCCAGCAGCTGGGACAAACCTTCTAATGAAAAACTGTTTTTT; CDR3 protein: CASSWDKPSNEKLFF
J gene: TRBJ2-3; V gene: TRBV6-6; D gene: NA; clone size: NA; CDR3 DNA: TGTGCCAGCAGTGACGGGACAGATACGCAGTATTTT; CDR3 protein: CASSDGTDTQYF
J gene: TRBJ2-2; V gene: TRBV2; D gene: TRBD1; clone size: NA; CDR3 DNA: TGTGCCAGCAGTGACAGGGGGCATGGCACCGGGGAGCTGTTTTTT; CDR3 protein: CASSDRGHGTGELFF
J gene: TRBJ2-3; V gene: TRBV19; D gene: NA; clone size: NA; CDR3 DNA: TGTGCCAGTACAGGGTCGGATACGCAGTATTTT; CDR3 protein: CASTGSDTQYF
J gene: TRBJ2-1; V gene: TRBV6-6; D gene: TRBD1; clone size: NA; CDR3 DNA: TGTGCCAGTCGCTCAGGGGGCCTGAATGAGCAGTTCTTC; CDR3 protein: CASRSGGLNEQFF
J gene: TRBJ1-2; V gene: TRBV29-1; D gene: NA; clone size: few; CDR3 DNA: TGCAGCGTTAAACGACAGGAACTCGGCTATGGCTACACCTTC; CDR3 protein: CSVKRQELGYGYTF
J gene: TRBJ2-5; V gene: TRBV7-3; D gene: NA; clone size: few; CDR3 DNA: TGTGCCAGCAGCACAGGGGGGGATAAGAGGACCCAGTACTTC; CDR3 protein: CASSTGGDKRTQYF
J gene: TRBJ2-2; V gene: TRBV6-1; D gene: TRBD2; clone size: NA; CDR3 DNA: TGTGCCAGCAGTTTAGGCGGGAGCACCGGGGAGCTGTTTTTT; CDR3 protein: CASSLGGSTGELFF
J gene: TRBJ2-3; V gene: TRBV9; D gene: NA; clone size: NA; CDR3 DNA: TGTGCCAGCAGCCCCACCCCGAACCCAGATACGCAGTATTTT; CDR3 protein: CASSPTPNPDTQYF
J gene: TRBJ2-1; V gene: TRBV5-1; D gene: TRBD2; clone size: NA; CDR3 DNA: TGCGCCACCAGCGGGGTGGGTCACCATGAGCAGTTCTTC; CDR3 protein: CATSGVGHHEQFF
J gene: TRBJ1-5; V gene: TRBV7-9; D gene: NA; clone size: NA; CDR3 DNA: TGTGCCAGCAGCTTAGCGCCGCCCTTCAATCAGCCCCAGCATTTT; CDR3 protein: CASSLAPPFNQPQHF
J gene: TRBJ2-1; V gene: TRBV5-5; D gene: TRBD1; clone size: NA; CDR3 DNA: TGTGCCAGCAGACGCTGGGACAGAAATGAGCAGTTCTTC; CDR3 protein: CASRRWDRNEQFF
J gene: TRBJ2-7; V gene: TRBV11-1; D gene: TRBD2; clone size: NA; CDR3 DNA: TGTGCCAGCAGTCAACCGGGACTAGGGGCCTACGAGCAGTACTTC; CDR3 protein: CASSQPGLGAYEQYF
J gene: TRBJ1-1; V gene: TRBV29-1; D gene: TRBD1; clone size: NA; CDR3 DNA: TGCAGCGTTGTTGGACAGGGGAATTTCGGAGCTTTCTTT; CDR3 protein: CSVVGQGNFGAFF
J gene: TRBJ2-2; V gene: TRBV11-2; D gene: NA; clone size: NA; CDR3 DNA: TGTGCCAGCAGCCCGGACGGAAACGGGGAGCTGTTTTTT; CDR3 protein: CASSPDGNGELFF
J gene: TRBJ1-5; V gene: TRBV6-5; D gene: NA; clone size: once; CDR3 DNA: TGTGCCAGCAGGTACAGGGATAATCAGCCCCAGCATTTT; CDR3 protein: CASRYRDNQPQHF
J gene: TRBJ1-2; V gene: TRBV11-2; D gene: NA; clone size: NA; CDR3 DNA: TGTGCCAGCAGCCGGGACACATATGGCTACACCTTC; CDR3 protein: CASSRDTYGYTF
J gene: TRBJ1-1; V gene: TRBV6-6; D gene: TRBD1; clone size: NA; CDR3 DNA: TGTGCCAGCAGGTTTGACAGGGACACTGAAGCTTTCTTT; CDR3 protein: CASRFDRDTEAFF
J gene: TRBJ2-7; V gene: TRBV7-9; D gene: NA; clone size: NA; CDR3 DNA: TGTGCCAGCAGCTCAGTAATAGTGGGGGGACCCTACGAGCAGTACTTC; CDR3 protein: CASSSVIVGGPYEQYF
J gene: TRBJ2-3; V gene: TRBV6-5; D gene: TRBD2; clone size: NA; CDR3 DNA: TGTGCCAGCAGTGACTCTAGTGGGGGGGAGGATACGCAGTATTTT; CDR3 protein: CASSDSSGGEDTQYF
J gene: TRBJ2-7; V gene: TRBV28; D gene: NA; clone size: NA; CDR3 DNA: TGTGCCAGCAGTTCGAATGCCTACGAGCAGTACTTC; CDR3 protein: CASSSNAYEQYF
J gene: TRBJ2-7; V gene: TRBV25-1; D gene: NA; clone size: NA; CDR3 DNA: TGTGCCAGCAGCCCCCGGGATAGTGTGAAGGTGCAGTACTTC; CDR3 protein: CASSPRDSVKVQYF
J gene: TRBJ2-5; V gene: TRBV18; D gene: NA; clone size: NA; CDR3 DNA: TGTGCCAGCTCACCCGTGACCTGGGACGCCGGAGTCCGAGCAGAGACCCAGTACTTC; CDR3 protein: CASSPVTWDAGVRAETQYF
J gene: TRBJ1-1; V gene: TRBV6-5; D gene: NA; clone size: NA; CDR3 DNA: TGTGCCAGCAGTGGGTCAGAATTTACGGAAGCTTTCTTT; CDR3 protein: CASSGSEFTEAFF
J gene: TRBJ2-2; V gene: TRBV9; D gene: NA; clone size: NA; CDR3 DNA: TGTGCCAGCAGCCCGGAGGCAGCTACTACCGGGGAGCTGTTTTTT; CDR3 protein: CASSPEAATTGELFF
J gene: TRBJ2-3; V gene: TRBV9; D gene: TRBD2; clone size: NA; CDR3 DNA: TGTGCCAGCAGCGCCCTGGGACTAGTGGGGGGGACAGATACGCAGTATTTT; CDR3 protein: CASSALGLVGGTDTQYF
J gene: TRBJ2-7; V gene: TRBV5-1; D gene: TRBD1; clone size: NA; CDR3 DNA: TGCGCCAGCAGCCTCCAGACAGGGTCCTACGAGCAGTACTTC; CDR3 protein: CASSLQTGSYEQYF
J gene: TRBJ2-7; V gene: TRBV5-1; D gene: TRBD1; clone size: NA; CDR3 DNA: TGCGCCAGCAGCTTGGACAGGGGGCGAAGCGAGCAGTACTTC; CDR3 protein: CASSLDRGRSEQYF
J gene: TRBJ2-7; V gene: TRBV18; D gene: NA; clone size: once; CDR3 DNA: TGTGCCAGCTCACCACCCAGGGGAGGGCCAAGCTCCTACGAGCAGTACTTC; CDR3 protein: CASSPPRGGPSSYEQYF
J gene: TRBJ1-2; V gene: TRBV6-4; D gene: NA; clone size: NA; CDR3 DNA: TGTGCCAGCAGTGACTCTTGGCGGGCCATCGGGGGCTACACCTTC; CDR3 protein: CASSDSWRAIGGYTF
J gene: TRBJ1-1; V gene: TRBV9; D gene: TRBD1; clone size: NA; CDR3 DNA: TGTGCCAGCAGCGCGGGGACAGCCTTCGAAGCTTTCTTT; CDR3 protein: CASSAGTAFEAFF
J gene: TRBJ2-1; V gene: TRBV7-3; D gene: NA; clone size: NA; CDR3 DNA: TGTGCCAGCAGCACCTTCGTGGGGGCCAACAATGAGCAGTTCTTC; CDR3 protein: CASSTFVGANNEQFF